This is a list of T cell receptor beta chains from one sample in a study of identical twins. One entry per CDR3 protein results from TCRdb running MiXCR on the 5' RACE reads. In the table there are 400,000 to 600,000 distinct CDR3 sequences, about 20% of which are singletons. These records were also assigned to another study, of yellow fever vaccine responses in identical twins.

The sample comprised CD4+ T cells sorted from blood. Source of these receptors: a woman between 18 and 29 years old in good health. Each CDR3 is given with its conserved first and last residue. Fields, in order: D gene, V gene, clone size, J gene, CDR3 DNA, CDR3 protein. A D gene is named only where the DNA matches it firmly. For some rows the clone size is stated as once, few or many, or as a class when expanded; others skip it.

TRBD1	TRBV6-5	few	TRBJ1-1	TGTGCCAGCAGTTACAACAGGGGTGGCACTGAAGCTTTCTTT	CASSYNRGGTEAFF
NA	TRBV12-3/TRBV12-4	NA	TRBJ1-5	TGTGCCAGCAGTTTTTTACAAGGCCCCCAGCATTTT	CASSFLQGPQHF
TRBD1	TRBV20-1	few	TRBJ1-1	TGCAGTGCTAGAGATCCCGCAGGGGGTGAAGCTTTCTTT	CSARDPAGGEAFF
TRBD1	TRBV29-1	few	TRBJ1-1	TGCAGCGTCAAGGGACAGGGTGGCACTGAAGCTTTCTTT	CSVKGQGGTEAFF
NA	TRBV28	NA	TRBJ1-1	TGTGCCAGCAGTTCCTGGACATCTGGAGGGTTAAGCGCTGAAGCTTTCTTT	CASSSWTSGGLSAEAFF
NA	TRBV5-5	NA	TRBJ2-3	TGTGCCAGCAGCTTGTTGGGACTCGCAACGACTTATACGCAGTATTTT	CASSLLGLATTYTQYF
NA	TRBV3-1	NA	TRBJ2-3	TGTGCCAGCAGCCCTACCTACACAGATACGCAGTATTTT	CASSPTYTDTQYF
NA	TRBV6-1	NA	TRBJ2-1	TGTGCCAGCAGTGAAGGTGGCGATGAGCAGTTCTTC	CASSEGGDEQFF
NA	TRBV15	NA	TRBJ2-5	TGTGCCACCAGCAGGGGGGGAACTCCCACCCAAGAGACCCAGTACTTC	CATSRGGTPTQETQYF
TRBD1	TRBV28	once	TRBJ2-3	TGTGCCAGTTACAGGGGGCTGTTATCGAATACGCAGTATTTT	CASYRGLLSNTQYF
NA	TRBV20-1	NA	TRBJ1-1	TGCAGTGCAAAGATCCCTGGACAGATGAACACTGAAGCTTTCTTT	CSAKIPGQMNTEAFF
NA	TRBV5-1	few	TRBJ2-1	TGCGCCAGCAGCTCCCCACAGAATGAGCAGTTCTTC	CASSSPQNEQFF
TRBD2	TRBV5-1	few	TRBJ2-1	TGCGCCAGCAGCGGGGCCTACCTAGGACTAGCGAGCGATGAGCAGTTCTTC	CASSGAYLGLASDEQFF
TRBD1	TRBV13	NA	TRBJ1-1	TGTGCCAGCAGCGACACCGTGACAGGGAGGGAAGCTTTCTTT	CASSDTVTGREAFF
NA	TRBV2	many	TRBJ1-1	TGTGCCAGCAGTAGGGGGGAGAACACTGAAGCTTTCTTT	CASSRGENTEAFF
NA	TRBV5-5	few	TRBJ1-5	TGTGCCAGCAGCGCGGCCGGGGGGCATCAGCCCCAGCATTTT	CASSAAGGHQPQHF
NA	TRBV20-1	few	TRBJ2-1	TGCAGTGCTAGAGGACGGGAGGAGCAGTTCTTC	CSARGREEQFF
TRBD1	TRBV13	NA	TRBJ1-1	TGTGCCAGCAGCTTAGGTCAGGGGGCGCGGGCTTTCTTT	CASSLGQGARAFF
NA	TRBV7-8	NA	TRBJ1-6	TGTGCCAGCAGCGCAGCGGGACATGGCTATAATTCACCCCTCCACTTT	CASSAAGHGYNSPLHF
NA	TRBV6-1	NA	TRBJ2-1	TGTGCCAGCACTGGAACTACGATATCGTCGGGGAATGAGCAGTTCTTC	CASTGTTISSGNEQFF
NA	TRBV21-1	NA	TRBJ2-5	TGTGCCTTCGCACCCCCGGGACAGATCCAAGAGACCCAGTACTTC	CAFAPPGQIQETQYF
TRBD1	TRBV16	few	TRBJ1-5	TGTGCCAGCAGCTCCGGGACAGGGTTACAGCCCCAGCATTTT	CASSSGTGLQPQHF
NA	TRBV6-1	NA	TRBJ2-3	TGTGCCAGCAGCCGGAGAAGCACAGATACGCAGTATTTT	CASSRRSTDTQYF
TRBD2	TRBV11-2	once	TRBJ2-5	TGTGCCAGCAGCCCGGGGGGGGGAAAGACCCAGTACTTC	CASSPGGGKTQYF
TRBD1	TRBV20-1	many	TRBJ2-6	TGCAGTGCTAGAGATCTGACAGGGGGAAGCTCTGGGGCCAACGTCCTGACTTTC	CSARDLTGGSSGANVLTF
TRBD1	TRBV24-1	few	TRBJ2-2	TGTGCCACCAGTGATAGTCCACGGACAGGGTTTCTTGACGGGGAGCTGTTTTTT	CATSDSPRTGFLDGELFF
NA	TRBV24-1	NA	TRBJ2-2	TGTGCCACCAGTGATCCCAGGGGTATGAGTGGCGGGGAGCTGTTTTTT	CATSDPRGMSGGELFF
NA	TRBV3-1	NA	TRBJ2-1	TGTGCCAGCAGCCAAGATGGGACCACGAGGTACAATGAGCAGTTCTTC	CASSQDGTTRYNEQFF
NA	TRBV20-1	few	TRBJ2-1	TGCAGTGCTAGAGAAACGGGTGGAGGATACAATGAGCAGTTCTTC	CSARETGGGYNEQFF
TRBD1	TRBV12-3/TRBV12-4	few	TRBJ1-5	TGTGCCAGCAGTGTCCCGGGACAGGGAGGGCCCCAGCATTTT	CASSVPGQGGPQHF
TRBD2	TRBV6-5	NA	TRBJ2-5	TGTGCCAGCAGTTACGGTCGGGGGGGCCAAGAGACCCAGTACTTC	CASSYGRGGQETQYF
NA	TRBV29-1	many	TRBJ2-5	TGCAGCGTCCCCCGGGGAGAGGGAGAGACCCAGTACTTC	CSVPRGEGETQYF
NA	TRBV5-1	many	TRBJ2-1	TGCGCCAGCAGCTTAAGGACTGTTTCCTACAATGAGCAGTTCTTC	CASSLRTVSYNEQFF
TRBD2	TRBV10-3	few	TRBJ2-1	TGTGCCACTGGGGGTAGCGGGCACTACAATGAGCAGTTCTTC	CATGGSGHYNEQFF
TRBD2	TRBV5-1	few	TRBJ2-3	TGCGCCAGCAGCTTGAGGGTTGGGACTAGCGGATTCACAGATACGCAGTATTTT	CASSLRVGTSGFTDTQYF
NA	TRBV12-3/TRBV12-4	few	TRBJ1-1	TGTGCCAGCAGTTTAAGGACTGCTGCTTTCTTT	CASSLRTAAFF
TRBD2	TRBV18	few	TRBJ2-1	TGTGCCAGCTCACCTGGGACTAGCCCACCCAACAATGAGCAGTTCTTC	CASSPGTSPPNNEQFF
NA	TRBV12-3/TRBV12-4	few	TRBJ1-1	TGTGCCAGCAGTTTTGGCAAACTGAACACTGAAGCTTTCTTT	CASSFGKLNTEAFF
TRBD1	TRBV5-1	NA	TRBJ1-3	TGCGCCAGCAGCTTGGACAGGGGTAATAGTGGAAACACCATATATTTT	CASSLDRGNSGNTIYF
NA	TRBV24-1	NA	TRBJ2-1	TGTGCCACCAGTCCCATCGGGAACTACAATGAGCAGTTCTTC	CATSPIGNYNEQFF
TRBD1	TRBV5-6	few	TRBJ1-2	TGTGCCAGCAGCTGGAGATTAGGTACAGGGGACTATGGCTACACCTTC	CASSWRLGTGDYGYTF
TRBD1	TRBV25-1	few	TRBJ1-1	TGTGCCACCGTGGGACAGCCGAACACTGAAGCTTTCTTT	CATVGQPNTEAFF
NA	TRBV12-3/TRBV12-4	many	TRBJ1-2	TGTGCCAGCAGTGATTGGTCGGGGCCTGGCTACACCTTC	CASSDWSGPGYTF
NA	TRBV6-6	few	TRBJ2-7	TGTGCCAGCAGTTACATGAGGTCCTACGAGCAGTACTTC	CASSYMRSYEQYF
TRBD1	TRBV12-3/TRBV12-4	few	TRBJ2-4	TGTGCCAGCAGTTTACCGGACAGGGGGCTAGCCAAAAACATTCAGTACTTC	CASSLPDRGLAKNIQYF
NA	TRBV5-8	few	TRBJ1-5	TGTGCCAGCAGCTTGTTTAGTCCTGATCAGCCCCAGCATTTT	CASSLFSPDQPQHF
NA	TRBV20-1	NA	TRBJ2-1	TGCAGTGCTATAACCGGGACTGAAGGGCGGGAGCAGTTCTTC	CSAITGTEGREQFF
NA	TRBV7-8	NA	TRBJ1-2	TGTGCCAGCAGCTTAGCTCTCCGGGGGTTATATGGCTACACCTTC	CASSLALRGLYGYTF
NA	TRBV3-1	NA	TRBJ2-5	TGTGCCAGCAGCCAAGAGGGAAGGGATGGGAAGACCCAGTACTTC	CASSQEGRDGKTQYF